Presented here are 15 T cell receptor beta chains from one specimen sequenced in a study of cytomegalovirus exposure and HLA in healthy donors. PCR amplification relied on 60 Vbeta primers (plus 13 Jbeta primers). Sequenced by immunoSEQ multiplex PCR; TCRdb stores in-frame clones only, minus some. The sample includes more than 90,000 clones, around three quarters of them seen just once. Material: PBMCs. Receptor source: a man between 40 and 49 years old in good health and CMV-seronegative.

The chain recombines TRBV7-9 with TRBJ1-1, with D perhaps TRBD1 (5 bases). The V end lost 5 bases, the J end lost 5 bases, and 15 bases lay between the germline ends. CDR3 length equals 14 residues. Germline V CDR1 and CDR2: SEHNR, FQNEAQ (reference sequence). The CDR3 DNA is TGTGCCAGCAGCCTCACGACAGCATGGACTGAAGCTTTCTTT. Residues: CASSLTTAWTEAFF.

This clone was seen only once. The same CDR3 arises from other DNA sequences in this sample as well. The genes are TRBV7-9 and TRBJ2-7; a possible D gene is TRBD1 (5 bases). With 1 base removed from V and 0 bases from J, the gap between germline ends came to 7 bases. The CDR3 extends over 14 amino acids. Looked up from germline, CDR1 is SEHNR and CDR2 is FQNEAQ (reference sequence). This CDR3 reads CASSLGQSSYEQYV. Written as DNA, the CDR3 is TGTGCCAGCAGCTTAGGACAGAGCTCCTACGAGCAGTACGTC.

The CDR3 here is CASSVAPGGYGYTF. CDR3 sequence (DNA): TGTGCCAGCAGCGTAGCTCCAGGAGGGTACGGCTACACCTTC. The rearrangement links TRBV9 to TRBJ1-2, with D uncertain. This CDR3 region has 14 residues. Per germline, CDR1 SGDLS and CDR2 YYNGEE. V was pared by 0 bases and J by 8 bases, with 14 bases between.

This clone was counted between two and nine times. The gene calls are TRBV5-4 and TRBJ2-5; 9 bases match TRBD2. CDR1 is SGHNT, CDR2 YYREEE, per germline (reference sequence). Trimming took 4 bases from V and 4 from J; bases not matched to a gene: 14. The CDR3 is 17 residues long. CDR3 nucleotides: TGTGCCAGCAGCCTGCCCAGGAAGGGACTAGCTGGAGAGACCCAGTACTTC. Encoded protein: CASSLPRKGLAGETQYF.

This clone was recorded only once. The chain recombines TRBV5-5 with TRBJ1-5; D perhaps matches TRBD1 (5 bases). Germline V gene lookup returns CDR1 SGHKS and CDR2 YYEKEE (reference sequence). This CDR3 comprises 14 residues. V gave up 1 base and J gave up 4 bases, with 9 bases separating them. The CDR3: CASSLQGLNQPQHF. CDR3 nucleotide sequence: TGTGCCAGCAGCTTGCAGGGCTTGAATCAGCCCCAGCATTTT.

This chain links TRBV5-1 with TRBJ1-5; 7 nucleotides agree with TRBD1. CDR3 length: 13 amino acids. Germline assignment: CDR1 SGHRS and CDR2 YFSETQ. The V and J ends lost 5 bases and 3 bases, in that order; junction bases with no gene match: 2. The CDR3 protein is CASSTGDNQPQHF. CDR3 nucleotides: TGCGCCAGCAGTACAGGGGACAATCAGCCCCAGCATTTT.

The chain carries TRBV19 and TRBJ2-4, with a tentative D call TRBD2 (5 bases). There are 15 residues in the CDR3. Deletions cut 7 bases from V and 0 bases from J, with 13 bases between. The germline CDR1 and CDR2 sequences are LNHDA and SQIVND (reference sequence). CDR3 sequence reads: CASKLEGLAKNIQYF. In DNA form, the CDR3 reads TGTGCCAGTAAATTAGAAGGACTAGCCAAAAACATTCAGTACTTC.

This clone has a handful of counts. V gene TRBV27 combines with J gene TRBJ1-1, with TRBD1 matching 11 bases. Losses at the gene ends were 5 bases for V and 5 bases for J; bases not matched to a gene: 7. Germline V lookup: CDR1 MNHEY, CDR2 SMNVEV (reference sequence). CDR3 length: 15 amino acids. The CDR3 here is CASSPDRGLWTEAFF. The CDR3 region has the DNA TGTGCCAGCAGTCCGGACAGGGGGCTTTGGACTGAAGCTTTCTTT.

The J gene is TRBJ1-2, the V gene TRBV6-5; 11 bases are a match to TRBD1. Germline V gives CDR1 MNHEY, CDR2 SVGAGI. V lost 5 bases to trimming and J lost 8 bases; unmatched junction nucleotides: 7. The CDR3 runs to 14 residues. The CDR3 loop is CASSPDRGPAGYTF. In DNA, the CDR3 is TGTGCCAGCAGTCCGGACAGGGGGCCGGCAGGCTACACCTTC.

The V and J genes are TRBV7-7 and TRBJ2-3; 9 nucleotides match TRBD2. Trimming took 1 base from V and 2 from J; bases not matched to a gene: 7. Germline CDR1 and CDR2: SSHAT and FNYEAQ (reference sequence). The length of the CDR3 is 17 residues. This chain's CDR3 is CASSLGSSGGSTDTQYF. In DNA form, the CDR3 reads TGTGCCAGCAGCTTAGGATCGAGCGGGGGGTCCACAGATACGCAGTATTTT.

This clone was seen only once. This rearrangement joins TRBV5-1 to TRBJ2-5, with TRBD2 identical over 13 bases. Germline V CDR1 and CDR2: SGHRS, YFSETQ. Germline trimming cut 4 bases from V and 2 bases from J; bases unmatched to any gene: 5. The length of the CDR3 is 16 residues. The CDR3 coding sequence is TGCGCCAGCAGCCTGGGACTAGCGGGGCGACAAGAGACCCAGTACTTC. This codes for CASSLGLAGRQETQYF.

The chain is built from TRBV19 and TRBJ1-2; possibly TRBD1 for D (5 bases). This CDR3 comprises 12 residues. Germline CDR1 and CDR2: LNHDA and SQIVND (reference sequence). V was trimmed by 9 bases and J by 6 bases, leaving 14 bases between them. The CDR3: CARTSGGDGYTF. CDR3 sequence (DNA): TGTGCCAGAACAAGTGGAGGGGATGGCTACACCTTC.

The genes are TRBV7-2 and TRBJ2-3, with 8 bases identical to TRBD2. The CDR3 has 15 residues. Germline V CDR1 and CDR2: SGHTA, FQGNSA. V lost 5 bases and J lost 4; bases outside the gene matches: 8. CDR3 DNA sequence: TGTGCCAGCAGCCATACTAGCGGTTATCCAGATACGCAGTATTTT. Amino acids: CASSHTSGYPDTQYF. The full variable domain, completed using reference TRBV7-2 and TRBJ2-3, is GAGVSQSPSNKVTEKGKDVELRCDPISGHTALYWYRQSLGQGLEFLIYFQGNSAPDKSGLPSDRFSAERTGGSVSTLTIQRTQQEDSAVYLCASSHTSGYPDTQYFGPGTRLTVL.

The chain employs TRBV5-1 and TRBJ1-2, with a possible D match to TRBD1 (6 bases). The length of the CDR3 is 14 residues. V was trimmed by 4 bases and J by 4 bases, leaving 14 bases between them. Germline V gene lookup returns CDR1 SGHRS and CDR2 YFSETQ. The CDR3 nucleotides read TGCGCCAGCAGCGATGGACAGTCCATCTATGGCTACACCTTC. It codes for CASSDGQSIYGYTF.

The V gene is TRBV4-3, the J gene TRBJ2-3, with 9 bases fitting TRBD2. Germline assignment: CDR1 LGHNA and CDR2 YSLEER. The CDR3 has 17 residues. The V gene end was trimmed by 4 bases and the J gene end by 0 bases; junction bases not matched to a gene: 8. CDR3 nucleotides: TGCGCCAGCAGCCTGAGTAGGCTAGCGGGGAGCACAGATACGCAGTATTTT. The encoded protein is CASSLSRLAGSTDTQYF.